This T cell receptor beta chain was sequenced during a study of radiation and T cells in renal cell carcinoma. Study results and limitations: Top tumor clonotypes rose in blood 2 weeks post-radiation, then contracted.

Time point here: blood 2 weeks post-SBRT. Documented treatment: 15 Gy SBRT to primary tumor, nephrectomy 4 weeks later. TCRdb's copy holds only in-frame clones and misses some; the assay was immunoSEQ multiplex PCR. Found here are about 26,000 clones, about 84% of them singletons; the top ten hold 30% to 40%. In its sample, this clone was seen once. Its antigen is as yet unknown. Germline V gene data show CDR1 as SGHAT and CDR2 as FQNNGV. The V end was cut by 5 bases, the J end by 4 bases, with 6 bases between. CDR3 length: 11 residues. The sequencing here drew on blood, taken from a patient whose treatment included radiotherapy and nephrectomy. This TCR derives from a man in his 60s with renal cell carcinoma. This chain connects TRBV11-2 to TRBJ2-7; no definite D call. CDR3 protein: CASSLIYEQYF. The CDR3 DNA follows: TGTGCCAGCAGCCTGATATACGAGCAGTACTTC.